This T cell receptor beta chain was captured in a study of beta chain features in type 1 diabetes. Study at large: About 98,000,000 sorted cells were examined across all samples. General study points: There were fewer insertions and more deletions at the VDJ junctions of type 1 diabetes patients. Researchers report that Type 1 diabetes patients had moderately but significantly shorter TCRB CDR3s across all four CD4+ subsets. Although PCR might favor shorter templates, it would do so equally in patients and controls. The naive, central memory and Treg TCRB repertoires showed an apparent similarity that was greater among patients than among healthy donors.

A remark on this clone: Its target is not known.

Reverse transcription of all isolated RNA meant that expressed TCRB transcripts were sequenced. Only in-frame clones appear in the TCRdb table, and some are missing; sequencing was by immunoSEQ multiplex PCR. The repertoire holds 130,000 to 150,000 clones, with about 13% as singletons. The CDR3 has 17 amino acids. CDR1 and CDR2 from the germline V gene are SGDLS and YYNGEE. V lost 0 bases to trimming and J lost 7 bases; unmatched junction nucleotides: 13. The TCR comes from a young man with type 1 diabetes. The sequenced material came from central memory CD4+ T cells from blood. The V call is TRBV9, the J call TRBJ1-2; 9 bases are shared with TRBD1. Here the CDR3 DNA reads TGTGCCAGCAGCGTAGTAGTTTCCGGACAGGGGCGACCTGGCTACACCTTC. This translates into CASSVVVSGQGRPGYTF.